This is a list of T cell receptor beta chains from one sample in a study of cytomegalovirus exposure and HLA in healthy donors. Using immunoSEQ multiplex PCR, the repertoire was profiled, and TCRdb retains in-frame clones only, with some absent. The sample shows more than 300,000 clones, around 86% of them seen only once. The source material was PBMCs. The origin of the receptors is a woman younger than 30 in good health and CMV-seronegative. Each CDR3 is given with its conserved first and last residue. Fields, in order: V gene, J gene, CDR3 protein.

>TRBV10-2|TRBJ2-1
CASSESNLARGNNNEQFF
>TRBV19|TRBJ2-1
CASSIDSGLADYNEQFF
>TRBV11-1|TRBJ2-4
CASSLRTSGGIQYF
>TRBV5-1|TRBJ2-2
CASSPPGQGAGELFF
>TRBV5-1|TRBJ2-1
CASRPYGAGGYNEQFF
>TRBV28|TRBJ2-3
CASRSSDTQYF
>TRBV11-2|TRBJ2-7
CASSPRRDSPYEQYF
>TRBV25-1|TRBJ2-2
CASSGFIGELFF
>TRBV28|TRBJ1-4
CASSVTGGLDEKLFF
>TRBV19|TRBJ2-3
CASSSPPGTGGTDTQYF
>TRBV27|TRBJ2-7
CASRPRKTSGSYEQYF
>TRBV28|TRBJ2-5
CASSFPLDRGRIGTQYF
>TRBV28|TRBJ2-7
CASSLGPIYEQYF